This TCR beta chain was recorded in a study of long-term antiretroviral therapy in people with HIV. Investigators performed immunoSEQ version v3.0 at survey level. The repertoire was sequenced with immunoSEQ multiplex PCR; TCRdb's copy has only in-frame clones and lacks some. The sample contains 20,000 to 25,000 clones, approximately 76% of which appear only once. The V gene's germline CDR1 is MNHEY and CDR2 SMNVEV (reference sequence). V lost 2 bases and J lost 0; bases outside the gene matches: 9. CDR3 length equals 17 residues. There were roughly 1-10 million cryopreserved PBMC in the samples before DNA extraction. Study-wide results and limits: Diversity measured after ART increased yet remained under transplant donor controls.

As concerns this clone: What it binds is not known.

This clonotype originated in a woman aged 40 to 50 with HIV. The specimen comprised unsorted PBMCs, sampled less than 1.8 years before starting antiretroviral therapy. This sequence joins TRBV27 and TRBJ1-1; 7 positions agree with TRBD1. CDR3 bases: TGTGCCAGCAGTTTAAGGGGGCGGTGGGGCATGAACACTGAAGCTTTCTTT. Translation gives CASSLRGRWGMNTEAFF.